This TCR beta chain is drawn from a study of blood T cells in healthy people across ages. General study points: Estimates of diversity drawn from one million T cells were considered underestimates. The fall in TCR beta diversity per million T cells was roughly linear with age.

Remarks on this clonotype: What it binds is unknown.

Then a second PCR, running roughly 7 to 11 cycles, was carried out with a sample-barcoded 5' primer and a J-beta primer mix. TCRdb recomputed calls from the 5' RACE reads with MiXCR, one row per CDR3 protein. The data contain around 1.7 million distinct CDR3 sequences, about 28% of them singletons. The V gene lost 11 bases and the J gene lost 4 bases, with 21 bases spanning the gap. CDR1 is MNHNS and CDR2 is SASEGT in the germline V gene. CDR3 length: 15 residues. This receptor was taken from a woman in her 30s in good health. The sequenced sample was blood. V gene TRBV6-1 combines with J gene TRBJ2-1, with D perhaps TRBD1 or TRBD2 (5 bases each). CDR3 amino acids: CALEGRRFIYNEQFF. CDR3 coding DNA: TGTGCCCTCGAGGGGCGGAGATTTATATACAATGAGCAGTTCTTC.